Listed below are T cell receptor beta chains from one sample, sequenced in a study of cytomegalovirus exposure and HLA in healthy donors. Profiled with immunoSEQ multiplex PCR; TCRdb holds only in-frame clones, not every one. The repertoire holds 150,000 or so clones, around 72% seen once, with 2.5% to 3.5% in the top ten. The sequencing sample was made of PBMCs. The source is a woman aged 50 to 60 in good health and CMV-seropositive. The conserved cysteine and the conserved F or W are not part of the CDR3 here.

>TRBV11-2|TRBJ2-7
ASSLAGTGSYEQY
>TRBV18|TRBJ2-2
ASSLEVDTGELF
>TRBV5-1|TRBJ1-6
ASSVTGTDNSPLH
>TRBV11-2|TRBJ1-1
ASSVDRGTEAF
>TRBV7-2|TRBJ1-5
ASSLGGTVINQPQH
>TRBV19|TRBJ1-1
ASGLSGGAITEAF
>TRBV4-3|TRBJ2-7
ASSHTVAYEQY
>TRBV5-1|TRBJ2-6
ASSSTSSGANVLT
>TRBV7-9|TRBJ2-2
ASSSTGGWDTGELF
>TRBV5-1|TRBJ2-3
ASSWGGIDRTDTQY
>TRBV2|TRBJ1-1
ASSLNQGGTTEAF
>TRBV28|TRBJ1-1
ASSLDRGRSTEAF
>TRBV6-5|TRBJ2-5
ASSKRDNQETQY
>TRBV30|TRBJ2-3
AWSSDRATDTQY
>TRBV7-2|TRBJ1-2
ASSARWADWGYT
>TRBV6-4|TRBJ2-3
ASSDSGGDGADTQY
>TRBV18|TRBJ2-7
ASSPGTGVSYEQY
>TRBV7-8|TRBJ1-1
ASSLRQSMNTEAF
>TRBV7-7|TRBJ2-5
ASSPRTDQETQY
>TRBV28|TRBJ1-2
ASSSPGVGHGYT
>TRBV28|TRBJ1-4
ASSSLRGSDEKLF
>TRBV27|TRBJ1-4
ASSLAPGDQRKLF
>TRBV11-2|TRBJ2-2
ASSFAAGELTGELF
>TRBV28|TRBJ2-1
ASSLHSGRVEDEQF
>TRBV27|TRBJ2-7
ASSLSHTGEQY
>TRBV19|TRBJ2-7
ASSRLAGVREQY
>TRBV27|TRBJ2-7
ASSLSRTGYEQY
>TRBV9|TRBJ1-1
ASSVAMNTEAF
>TRBV27|TRBJ2-2
ASSRTLGGTGELF
>TRBV7-9|TRBJ1-3
ASSFGQIGNTIY
>TRBV28|TRBJ2-3
ASSPLAGGQHTQY
>TRBV6-1|TRBJ2-7
ASSNRGEGNEQY
>TRBV4-2|TRBJ2-1
ASSQVAPLAGGMSSYNEQF
>TRBV10-1|TRBJ2-6
ASSPGTGASGANVLT
>TRBV2|TRBJ2-2
ASSVTRGTGELF
>TRBV6-4|TRBJ2-2
ASKVISGPPTYTGELF
>TRBV28|TRBJ2-7
ANRDKYTYEQY
>TRBV5-1|TRBJ1-4
ASSLGQGENEKLF
>TRBV6-1|TRBJ1-2
ASSEWMGSNYGYT
>TRBV29-1|TRBJ1-4
SVGSSGEGLF